This T cell receptor beta chain was sequenced for a study of T cell changes during pregnancy in multiple sclerosis. Assay: immunoSEQ multiplex PCR; the TCRdb copy retains only in-frame clones and omits some. The sample contains about 75,000 clones, nearly 95% of which appear only once. The CDR3 spans 14 residues. Trimming cost V 5 bases and J 2 bases, with 12 bases left between them. Germline V gives CDR1 SEHNR, CDR2 FQNEAQ (reference sequence). This chain links TRBV7-9 with TRBJ1-1; D gene uncertain. The TCR comes from a female donor with multiple sclerosis, enrolled in a pregnancy study. The sample in question was CD4+ T cells from peripheral blood mononuclear cells, obtained after pregnancy. CDR3 in amino acids: CASSPGAKNTEAFF. In DNA form, the CDR3 reads TGTGCCAGCAGCCCGGGAGCGAAAAACACTGAAGCTTTCTTT.